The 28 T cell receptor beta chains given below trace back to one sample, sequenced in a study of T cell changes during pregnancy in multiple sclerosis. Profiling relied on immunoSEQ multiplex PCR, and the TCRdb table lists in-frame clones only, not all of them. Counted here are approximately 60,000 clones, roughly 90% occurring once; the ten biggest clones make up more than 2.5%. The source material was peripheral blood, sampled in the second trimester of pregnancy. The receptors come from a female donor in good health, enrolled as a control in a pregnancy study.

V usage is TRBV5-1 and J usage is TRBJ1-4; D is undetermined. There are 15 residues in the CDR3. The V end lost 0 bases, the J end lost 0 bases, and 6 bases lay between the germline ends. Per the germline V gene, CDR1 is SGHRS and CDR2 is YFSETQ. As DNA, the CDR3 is TGCGCCAGCAGCTTGGCCGCGGCAACTAATGAAAAACTGTTTTTT. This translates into CASSLAAATNEKLFF.

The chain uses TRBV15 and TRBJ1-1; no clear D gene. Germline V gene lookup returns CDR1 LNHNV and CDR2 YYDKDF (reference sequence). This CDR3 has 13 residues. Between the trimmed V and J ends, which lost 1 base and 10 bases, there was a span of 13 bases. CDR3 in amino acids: CATSRVREEGAFF. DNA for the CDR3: TGTGCCACCAGCAGAGTTCGGGAGGAGGGAGCTTTCTTT.

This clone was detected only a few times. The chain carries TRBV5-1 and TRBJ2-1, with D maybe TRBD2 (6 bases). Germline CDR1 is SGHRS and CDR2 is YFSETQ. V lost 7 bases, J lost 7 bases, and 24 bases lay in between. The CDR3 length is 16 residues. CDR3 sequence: CASRWGSASAGNEQFF. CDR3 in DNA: TGCGCCAGCCGGTGGGGTAGCGCAAGCGCGGGGAATGAGCAGTTCTTC.

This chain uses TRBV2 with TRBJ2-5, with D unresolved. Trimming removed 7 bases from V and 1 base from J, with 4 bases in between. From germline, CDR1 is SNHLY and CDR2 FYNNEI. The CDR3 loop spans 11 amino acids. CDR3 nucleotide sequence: TGTGCCAGCACCTCCCAAGAGACCCAGTACTTC. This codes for CASTSQETQYF.

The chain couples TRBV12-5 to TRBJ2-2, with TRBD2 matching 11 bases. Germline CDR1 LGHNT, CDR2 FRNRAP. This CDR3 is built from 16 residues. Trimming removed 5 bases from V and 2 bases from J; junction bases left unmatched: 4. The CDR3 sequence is CASGPGTSGNTGELFF. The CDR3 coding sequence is TGTGCTAGTGGTCCCGGGACTAGCGGAAACACCGGGGAGCTGTTTTTT.

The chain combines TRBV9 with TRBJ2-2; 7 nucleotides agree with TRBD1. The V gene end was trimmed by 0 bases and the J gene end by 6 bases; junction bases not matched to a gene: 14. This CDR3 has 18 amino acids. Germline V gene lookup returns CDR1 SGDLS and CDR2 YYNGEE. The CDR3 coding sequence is TGTGCCAGCAGCGTAGAAGGAGGTCTGAGGGGGCGGGCCGGGGAGCTGTTTTTT. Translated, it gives CASSVEGGLRGRAGELFF.

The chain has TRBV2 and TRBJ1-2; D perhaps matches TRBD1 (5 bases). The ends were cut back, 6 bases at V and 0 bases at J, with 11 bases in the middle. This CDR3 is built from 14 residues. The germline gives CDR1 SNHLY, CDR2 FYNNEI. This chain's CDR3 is CASSADSPNYGYTF. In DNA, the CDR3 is TGTGCCAGCAGCGCAGACAGTCCTAACTATGGCTACACCTTC.

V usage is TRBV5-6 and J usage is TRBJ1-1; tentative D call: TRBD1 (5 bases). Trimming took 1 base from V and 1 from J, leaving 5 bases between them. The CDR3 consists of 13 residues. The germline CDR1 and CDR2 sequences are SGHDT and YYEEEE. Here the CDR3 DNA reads TGTGCCAGCAGCTTGACAGGGAACACTGAAGCTTTCTTT. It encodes CASSLTGNTEAFF.

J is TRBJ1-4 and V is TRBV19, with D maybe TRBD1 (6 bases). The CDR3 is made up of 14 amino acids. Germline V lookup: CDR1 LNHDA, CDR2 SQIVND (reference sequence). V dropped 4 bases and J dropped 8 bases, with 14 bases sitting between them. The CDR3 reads CASSTTGSREKLFF. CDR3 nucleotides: TGTGCCAGTAGTACTACAGGGAGCCGGGAAAAACTGTTTTTT.

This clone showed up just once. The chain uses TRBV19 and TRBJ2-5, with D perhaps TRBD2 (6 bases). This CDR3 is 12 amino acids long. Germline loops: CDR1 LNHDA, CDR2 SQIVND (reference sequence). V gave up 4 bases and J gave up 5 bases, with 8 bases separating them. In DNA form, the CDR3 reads TGTGCCAGTAGTAGGACTAAGGAGACCCAGTACTTC. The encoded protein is CASSRTKETQYF.

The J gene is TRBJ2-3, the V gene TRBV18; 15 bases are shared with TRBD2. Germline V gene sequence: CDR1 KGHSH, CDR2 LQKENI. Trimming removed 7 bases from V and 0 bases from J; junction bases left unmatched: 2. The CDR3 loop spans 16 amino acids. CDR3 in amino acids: CASYGTSGGSTDTQYF. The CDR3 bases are TGTGCCAGCTACGGGACTAGCGGGGGGAGCACAGATACGCAGTATTTT.

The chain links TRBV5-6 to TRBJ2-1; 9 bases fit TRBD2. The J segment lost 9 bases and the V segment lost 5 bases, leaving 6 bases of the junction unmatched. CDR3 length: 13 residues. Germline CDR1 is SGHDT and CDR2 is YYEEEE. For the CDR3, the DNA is TGTGCCAGCAGTATAGCGGGAGTATTTGAGCAGTTCTTC. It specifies CASSIAGVFEQFF. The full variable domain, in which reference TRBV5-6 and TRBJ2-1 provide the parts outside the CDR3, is DAGVTQSPTHLIKTRGQQVTLRCSPKSGHDTVSWYQQALGQGPQFIFQYYEEEERQRGNFPDRFSGHQFPNYSSELNVNALLLGDSALYLCASSIAGVFEQFFGPGTRLTVL.

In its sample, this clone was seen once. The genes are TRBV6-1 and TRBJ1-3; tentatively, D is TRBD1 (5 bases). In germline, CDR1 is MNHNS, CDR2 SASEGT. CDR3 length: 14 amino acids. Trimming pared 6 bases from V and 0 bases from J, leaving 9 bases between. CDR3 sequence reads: CASSSGDSGNTIYF. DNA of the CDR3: TGTGCCAGCAGCTCGGGGGACTCTGGAAACACCATATATTTT.

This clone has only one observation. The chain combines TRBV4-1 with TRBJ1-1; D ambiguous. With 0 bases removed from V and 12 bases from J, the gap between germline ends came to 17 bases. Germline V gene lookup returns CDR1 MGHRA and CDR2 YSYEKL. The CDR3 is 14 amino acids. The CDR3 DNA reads TGCGCCAGCAGCCAAGACGGTTCTACCGCAATAACTTTCTTT. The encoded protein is CASSQDGSTAITFF.

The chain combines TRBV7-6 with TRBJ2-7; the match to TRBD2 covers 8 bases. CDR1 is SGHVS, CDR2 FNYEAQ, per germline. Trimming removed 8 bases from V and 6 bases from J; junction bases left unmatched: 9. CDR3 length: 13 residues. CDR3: CASGPAGVIEQYF. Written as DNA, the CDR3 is TGTGCCAGCGGCCCAGCGGGAGTTATCGAGCAGTACTTC.

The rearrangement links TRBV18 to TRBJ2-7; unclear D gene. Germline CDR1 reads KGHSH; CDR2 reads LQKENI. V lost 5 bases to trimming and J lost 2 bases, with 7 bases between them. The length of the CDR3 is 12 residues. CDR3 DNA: TGTGCCAGCTCAGCAGGAACCTACGAGCAGTACTTC. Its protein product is CASSAGTYEQYF.

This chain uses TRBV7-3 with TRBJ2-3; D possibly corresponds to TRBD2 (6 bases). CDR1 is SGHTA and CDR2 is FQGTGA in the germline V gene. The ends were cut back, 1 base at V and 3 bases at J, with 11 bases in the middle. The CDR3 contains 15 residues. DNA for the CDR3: TGTGCCAGCAGCTTAAGGGACGGAGGGACAGATACGCAGTATTTT. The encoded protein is CASSLRDGGTDTQYF. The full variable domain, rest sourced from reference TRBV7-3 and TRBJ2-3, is GAGVSQTPSNKVTEKGKYVELRCDPISGHTALYWYRQSLGQGPEFLIYFQGTGAADDSGLPNDRFFAVRPEGSVSTLKIQRTERGDSAVYLCASSLRDGGTDTQYFGPGTRLTVL.

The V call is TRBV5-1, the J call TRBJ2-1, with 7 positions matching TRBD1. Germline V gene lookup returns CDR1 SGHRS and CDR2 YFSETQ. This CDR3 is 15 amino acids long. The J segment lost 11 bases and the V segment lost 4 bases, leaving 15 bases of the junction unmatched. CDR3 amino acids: CASSLGTADPPKQFF. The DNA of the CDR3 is TGCGCCAGCAGCCTCGGGACAGCAGACCCGCCTAAGCAGTTCTTC.

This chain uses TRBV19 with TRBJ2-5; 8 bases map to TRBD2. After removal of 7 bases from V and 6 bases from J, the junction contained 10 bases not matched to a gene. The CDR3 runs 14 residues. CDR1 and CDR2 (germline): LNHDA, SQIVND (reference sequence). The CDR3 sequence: CASIAKRERKTQYF. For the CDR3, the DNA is TGTGCCAGTATTGCAAAGCGGGAGCGAAAGACCCAGTACTTC.

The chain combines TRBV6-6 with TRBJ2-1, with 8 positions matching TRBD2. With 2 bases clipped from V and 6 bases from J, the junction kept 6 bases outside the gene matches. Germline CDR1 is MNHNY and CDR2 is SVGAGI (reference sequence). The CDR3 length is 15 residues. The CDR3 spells CASSYPGTSVNEQFF. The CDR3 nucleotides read TGTGCCAGCAGTTACCCCGGGACTAGTGTCAATGAGCAGTTCTTC.

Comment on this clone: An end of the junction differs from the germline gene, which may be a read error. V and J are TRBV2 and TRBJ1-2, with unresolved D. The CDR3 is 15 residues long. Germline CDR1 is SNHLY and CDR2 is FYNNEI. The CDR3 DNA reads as TGTGTCAGCAGTGAAGGACGGAGAGCTAACTATGGCTACACCTTC. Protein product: CVSSEGRRANYGYTF.

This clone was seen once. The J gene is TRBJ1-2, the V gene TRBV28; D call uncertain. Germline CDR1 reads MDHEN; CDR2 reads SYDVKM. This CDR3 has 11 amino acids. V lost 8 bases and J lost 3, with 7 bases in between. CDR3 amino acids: CASLGDYGYTF. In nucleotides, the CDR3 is TGTGCCAGCCTCGGGGACTATGGCTACACCTTC.

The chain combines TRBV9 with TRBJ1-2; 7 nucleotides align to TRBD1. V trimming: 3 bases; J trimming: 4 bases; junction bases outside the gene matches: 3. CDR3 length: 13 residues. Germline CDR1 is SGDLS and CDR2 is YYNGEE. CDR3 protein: CASSEGTVYGYTF. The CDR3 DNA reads TGTGCCAGCAGCGAAGGGACAGTCTATGGCTACACCTTC.

The CDR3 loop is CASKAGGRIYEKLFF. The CDR3 nucleotides are TGTGCCAGCAAGGCGGGGGGACGGATTTATGAAAAACTGTTTTTT. The chain is built from TRBV7-9 and TRBJ1-4; perhaps TRBD1 as D (5 bases). Trimming removed 7 bases from V and 6 bases from J, with 18 bases in between. The CDR3 is 15 residues long. Germline CDR1 reads SEHNR; CDR2 reads FQNEAQ (reference sequence).

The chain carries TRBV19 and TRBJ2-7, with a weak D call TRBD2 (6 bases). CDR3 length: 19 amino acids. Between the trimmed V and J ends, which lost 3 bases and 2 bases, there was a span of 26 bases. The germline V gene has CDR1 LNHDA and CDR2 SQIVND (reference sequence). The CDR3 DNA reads TGTGCCAGTAGTATGGGAGTCAGGGAGGTCCGCCCTGCCGCCTACGAGCAGTACTTC. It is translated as CASSMGVREVRPAAYEQYF.

The CDR3 protein is CASSSGQGRQQETQYF. The CDR3, as DNA: TGCGCCAGCAGTTCCGGACAGGGAAGGCAACAAGAGACCCAGTACTTC. V is TRBV4-1 and J is TRBJ2-5; 8 bases line up with TRBD1. The CDR3 totals 16 residues. CDR1 is MGHRA, CDR2 YSYEKL, per germline. V shed 6 bases, J shed 2 bases, and the junction held 11 bases outside the gene matches.

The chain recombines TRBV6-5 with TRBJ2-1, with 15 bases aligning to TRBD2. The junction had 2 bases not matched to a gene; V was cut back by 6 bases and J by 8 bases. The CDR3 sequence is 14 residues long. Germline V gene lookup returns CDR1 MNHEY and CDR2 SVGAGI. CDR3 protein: CASRRTSGRDEQFF. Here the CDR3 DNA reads TGTGCCAGCAGAAGGACTAGCGGGAGGGATGAGCAGTTCTTC.

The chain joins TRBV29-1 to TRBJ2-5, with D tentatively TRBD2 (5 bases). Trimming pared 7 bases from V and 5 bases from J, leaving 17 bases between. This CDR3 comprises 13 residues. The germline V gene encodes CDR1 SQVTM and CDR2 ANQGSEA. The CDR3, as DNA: TGCAGCGCCGGCGGCCCTAGCACGGAGACCCAGTACTTC. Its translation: CSAGGPSTETQYF.